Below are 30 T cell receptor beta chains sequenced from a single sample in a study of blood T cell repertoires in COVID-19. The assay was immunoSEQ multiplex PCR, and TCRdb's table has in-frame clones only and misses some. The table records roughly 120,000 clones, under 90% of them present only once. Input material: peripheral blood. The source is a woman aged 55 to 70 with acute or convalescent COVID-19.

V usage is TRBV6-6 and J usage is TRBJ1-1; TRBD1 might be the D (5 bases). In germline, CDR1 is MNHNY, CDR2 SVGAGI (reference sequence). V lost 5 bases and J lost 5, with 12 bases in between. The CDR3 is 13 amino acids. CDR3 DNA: TGTGCCAGCAGTCCCAGGGAGGGGACTGAAGCTTTCTTT. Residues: CASSPREGTEAFF.

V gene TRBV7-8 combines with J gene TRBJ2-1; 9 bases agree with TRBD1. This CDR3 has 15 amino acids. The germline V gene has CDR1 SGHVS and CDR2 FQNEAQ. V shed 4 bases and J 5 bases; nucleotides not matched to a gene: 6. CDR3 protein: CASSSKQGADNEQFF. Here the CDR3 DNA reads TGTGCCAGCAGCTCCAAACAGGGGGCCGACAATGAGCAGTTCTTC.

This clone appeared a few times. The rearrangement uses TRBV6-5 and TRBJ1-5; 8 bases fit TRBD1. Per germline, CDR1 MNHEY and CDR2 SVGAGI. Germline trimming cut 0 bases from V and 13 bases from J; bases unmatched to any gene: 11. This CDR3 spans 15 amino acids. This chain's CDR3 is CASSYSMAGGGQQHF. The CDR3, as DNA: TGTGCCAGCAGTTACTCGATGGCAGGGGGCGGCCAGCAGCATTTT.

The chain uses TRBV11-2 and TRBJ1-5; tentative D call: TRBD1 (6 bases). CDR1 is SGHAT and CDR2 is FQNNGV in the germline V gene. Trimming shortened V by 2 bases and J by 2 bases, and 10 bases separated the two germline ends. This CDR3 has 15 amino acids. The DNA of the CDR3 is TGTGCCAGCAGCTTATCCCCAGGGGGCAATCAGCCCCAGCATTTT. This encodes CASSLSPGGNQPQHF.

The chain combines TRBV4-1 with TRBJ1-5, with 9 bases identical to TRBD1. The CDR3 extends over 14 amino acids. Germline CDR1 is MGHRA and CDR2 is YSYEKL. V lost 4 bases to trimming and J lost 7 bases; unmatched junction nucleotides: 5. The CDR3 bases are TGCGCCAGCAGCCTAAGGACAGGGGAGCAGCCCCAGCATTTT. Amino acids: CASSLRTGEQPQHF.

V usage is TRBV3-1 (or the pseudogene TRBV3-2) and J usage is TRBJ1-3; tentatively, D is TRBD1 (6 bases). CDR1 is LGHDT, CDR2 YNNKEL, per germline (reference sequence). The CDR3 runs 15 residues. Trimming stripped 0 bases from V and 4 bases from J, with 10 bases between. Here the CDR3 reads CASSQDPGQGNTIYF. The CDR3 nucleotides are TGTGCCAGCAGCCAAGACCCCGGACAGGGAAACACCATATATTTT.

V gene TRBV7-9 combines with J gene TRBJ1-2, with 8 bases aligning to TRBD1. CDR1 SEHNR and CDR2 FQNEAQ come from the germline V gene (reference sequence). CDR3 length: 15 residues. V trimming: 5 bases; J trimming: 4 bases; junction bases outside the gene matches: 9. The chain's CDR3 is CASSHRDRTIYGYTF. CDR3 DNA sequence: TGTGCCAGCAGCCATCGGGACAGGACCATCTATGGCTACACCTTC.

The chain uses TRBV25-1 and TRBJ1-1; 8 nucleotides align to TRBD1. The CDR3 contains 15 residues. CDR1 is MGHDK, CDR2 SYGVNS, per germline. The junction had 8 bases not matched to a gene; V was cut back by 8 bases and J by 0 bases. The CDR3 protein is CASALGTGLNTEAFF. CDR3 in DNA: TGTGCCAGCGCGTTAGGGACAGGATTGAACACTGAAGCTTTCTTT.

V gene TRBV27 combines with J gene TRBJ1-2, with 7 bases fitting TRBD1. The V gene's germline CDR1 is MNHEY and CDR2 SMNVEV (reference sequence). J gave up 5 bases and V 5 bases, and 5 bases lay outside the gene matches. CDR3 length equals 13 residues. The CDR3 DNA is TGTGCCAGCAGTACAGGGACAGCTTATGGCTACACCTTC. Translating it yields CASSTGTAYGYTF.

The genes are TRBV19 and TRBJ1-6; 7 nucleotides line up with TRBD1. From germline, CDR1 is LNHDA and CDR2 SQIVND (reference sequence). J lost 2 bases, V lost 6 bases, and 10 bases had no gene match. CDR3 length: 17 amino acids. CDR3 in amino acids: CASSLRDRATYNSPLHF. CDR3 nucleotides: TGTGCCAGTAGCCTGAGAGACAGGGCGACCTATAATTCACCCCTCCACTTT.

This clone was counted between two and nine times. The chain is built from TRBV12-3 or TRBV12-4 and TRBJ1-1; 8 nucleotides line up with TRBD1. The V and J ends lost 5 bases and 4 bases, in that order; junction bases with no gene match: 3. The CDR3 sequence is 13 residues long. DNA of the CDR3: TGTGCCAGCAGTCCCGGGACAGGCACTGAAGCTTTCTTT. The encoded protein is CASSPGTGTEAFF.

CDR3: CASSLEGQGEAFF. In DNA form, the CDR3 reads TGTGCCAGCAGCTTGGAGGGACAGGGTGAAGCTTTCTTT. The rearrangement uses TRBV5-5 and TRBJ1-1, with 9 nucleotides matching TRBD1. Germline CDR1 and CDR2: SGHKS and YYEKEE (reference sequence). V lost 0 bases to trimming and J lost 7 bases; unmatched junction nucleotides: 1. The CDR3 length is 13 residues.

CDR3 residues: CATSDSLAGSYNEQFF. The CDR3 bases are TGTGCCACCAGTGACTCCCTAGCGGGGTCCTACAATGAGCAGTTCTTC. This sequence joins TRBV24-1 and TRBJ2-1; 9 nucleotides agree with TRBD2. The ends lost 4 bases at V and 1 base at J; junction bases unmatched: 4. The CDR3 loop spans 16 amino acids. The germline V gene has CDR1 KGHDR and CDR2 SFDVKD.

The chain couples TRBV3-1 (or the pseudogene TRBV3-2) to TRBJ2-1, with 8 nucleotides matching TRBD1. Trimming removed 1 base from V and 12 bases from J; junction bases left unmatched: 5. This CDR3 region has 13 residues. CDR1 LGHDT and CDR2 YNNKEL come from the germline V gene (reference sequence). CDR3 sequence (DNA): TGTGCCAGCAGCCAAGTCGGCGGGACAGGGCAGTTCTTC. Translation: CASSQVGGTGQFF.

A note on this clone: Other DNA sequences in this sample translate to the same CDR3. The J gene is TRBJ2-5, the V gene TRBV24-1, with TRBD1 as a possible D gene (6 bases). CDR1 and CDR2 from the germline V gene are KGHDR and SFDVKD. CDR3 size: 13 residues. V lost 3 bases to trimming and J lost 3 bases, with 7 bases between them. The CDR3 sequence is CATSDGGEETQYF. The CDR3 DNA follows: TGTGCCACCAGTGATGGGGGCGAAGAGACCCAGTACTTC.

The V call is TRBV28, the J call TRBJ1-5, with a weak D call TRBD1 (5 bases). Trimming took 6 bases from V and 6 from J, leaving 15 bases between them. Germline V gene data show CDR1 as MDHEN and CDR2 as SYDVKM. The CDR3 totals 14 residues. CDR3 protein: CASRLSGAPQPQHF. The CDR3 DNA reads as TGTGCCAGCAGGTTGTCTGGGGCGCCTCAGCCCCAGCATTTT. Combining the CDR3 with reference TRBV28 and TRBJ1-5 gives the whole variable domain DVKVTQSSRYLVKRTGEKVFLECVQDMDHENMFWYRQDPGLGLRLIYFSYDVKMKEKGDIPEGYSVSREKKERFSLILESASTNQTSMYLCASRLSGAPQPQHFGDGTRLSIL.

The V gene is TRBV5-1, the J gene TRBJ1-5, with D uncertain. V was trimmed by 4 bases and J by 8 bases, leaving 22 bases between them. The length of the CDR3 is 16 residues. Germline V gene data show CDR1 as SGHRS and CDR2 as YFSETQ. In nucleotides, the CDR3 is TGCGCCAGCAGCCCAACAATGAGGAGAACCGGAGAGCCCCAGCATTTT. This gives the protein CASSPTMRRTGEPQHF.

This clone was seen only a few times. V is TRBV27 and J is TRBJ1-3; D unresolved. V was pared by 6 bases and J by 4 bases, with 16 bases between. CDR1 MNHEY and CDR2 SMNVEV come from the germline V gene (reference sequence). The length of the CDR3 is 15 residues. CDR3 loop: CASSFGGAPGNTIYF. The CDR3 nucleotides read TGTGCCAGCAGCTTCGGCGGCGCTCCGGGAAACACCATATATTTT.

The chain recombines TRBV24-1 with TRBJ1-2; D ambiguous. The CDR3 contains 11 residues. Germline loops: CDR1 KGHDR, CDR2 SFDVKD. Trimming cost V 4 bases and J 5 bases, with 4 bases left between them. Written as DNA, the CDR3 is TGTGCCACCAGTGACTCTTATGGCTACACCTTC. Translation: CATSDSYGYTF.

The DNA of the CDR3 is TGTGCCAGCAGCTTAAGCGGCCCAACAGGCACCGGGGAGCTGTTTTTT. As protein: CASSLSGPTGTGELFF. The chain uses TRBV7-3 and TRBJ2-2, with a weak D call TRBD1 (5 bases). The germline CDR1 and CDR2 sequences are SGHTA and FQGTGA. This CDR3 comprises 16 residues. The V gene lost 1 base and the J gene lost 4 bases, with 13 bases spanning the gap.

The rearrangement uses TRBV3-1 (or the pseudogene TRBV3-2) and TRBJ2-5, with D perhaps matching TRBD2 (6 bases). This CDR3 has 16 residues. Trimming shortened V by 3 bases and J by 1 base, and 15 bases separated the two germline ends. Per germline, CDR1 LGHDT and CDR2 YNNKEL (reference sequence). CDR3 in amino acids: CASSHAVRGSQETQYF. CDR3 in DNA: TGTGCCAGCAGCCATGCTGTCCGGGGGAGCCAAGAGACCCAGTACTTC.

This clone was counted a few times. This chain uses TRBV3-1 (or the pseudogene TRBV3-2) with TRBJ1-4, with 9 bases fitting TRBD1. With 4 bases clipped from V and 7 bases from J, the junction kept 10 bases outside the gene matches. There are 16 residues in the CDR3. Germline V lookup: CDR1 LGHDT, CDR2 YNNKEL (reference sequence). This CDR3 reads CASSPRLYRGLEKLFF. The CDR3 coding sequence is TGTGCCAGCAGCCCAAGATTATACAGGGGGCTTGAAAAACTGTTTTTT.

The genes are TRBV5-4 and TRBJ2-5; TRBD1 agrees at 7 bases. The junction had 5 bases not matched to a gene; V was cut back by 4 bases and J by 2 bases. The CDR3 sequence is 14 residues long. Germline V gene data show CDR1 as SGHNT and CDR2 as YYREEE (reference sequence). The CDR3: CASSPGQTQETQYF. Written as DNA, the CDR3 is TGTGCCAGCAGCCCGGGACAGACACAAGAGACCCAGTACTTC.

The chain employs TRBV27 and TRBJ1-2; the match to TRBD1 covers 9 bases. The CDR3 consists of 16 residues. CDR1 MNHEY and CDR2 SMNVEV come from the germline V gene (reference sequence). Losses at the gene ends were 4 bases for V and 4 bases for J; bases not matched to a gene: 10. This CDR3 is CASSWTGASLGYGYTF. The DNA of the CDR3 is TGTGCCAGCAGTTGGACAGGGGCCTCCTTGGGCTATGGCTACACCTTC.

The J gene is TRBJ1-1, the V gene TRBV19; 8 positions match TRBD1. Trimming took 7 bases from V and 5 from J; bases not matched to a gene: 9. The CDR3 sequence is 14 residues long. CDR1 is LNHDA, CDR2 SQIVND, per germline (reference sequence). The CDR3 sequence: CASILQGAQTEAFF. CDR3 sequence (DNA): TGTGCCAGTATCCTTCAGGGGGCGCAGACTGAAGCTTTCTTT.

CDR3 residues: CASSEEQLYGYTF. For the CDR3, the DNA is TGTGCCAGCAGTGAGGAACAGCTCTATGGCTACACCTTC. V gene TRBV2 combines with J gene TRBJ1-2; D is unresolved. The germline V gene encodes CDR1 SNHLY and CDR2 FYNNEI. The CDR3 has 13 amino acids. V was cut by 3 bases and J by 4 bases, with 9 bases left in between.

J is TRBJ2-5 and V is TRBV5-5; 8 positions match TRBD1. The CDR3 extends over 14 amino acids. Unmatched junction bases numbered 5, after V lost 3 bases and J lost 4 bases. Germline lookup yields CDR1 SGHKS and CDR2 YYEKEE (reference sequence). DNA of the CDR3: TGTGCCAGCAGCTCAAAGACAGGGGTAGAGACCCAGTACTTC. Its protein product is CASSSKTGVETQYF.

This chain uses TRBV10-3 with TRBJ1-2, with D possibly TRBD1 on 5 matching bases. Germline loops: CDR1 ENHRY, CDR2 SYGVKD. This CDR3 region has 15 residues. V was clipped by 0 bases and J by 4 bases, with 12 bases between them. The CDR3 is CAISESGRNLYGYTF. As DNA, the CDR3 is TGTGCCATCAGTGAGTCGGGGCGGAATCTCTATGGCTACACCTTC.

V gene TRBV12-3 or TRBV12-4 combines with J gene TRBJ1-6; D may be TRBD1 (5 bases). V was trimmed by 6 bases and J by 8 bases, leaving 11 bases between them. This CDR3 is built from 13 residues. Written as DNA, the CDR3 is TGTGCCAGCAGGACGAACAGGTATTCACCCCTCCACTTT. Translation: CASRTNRYSPLHF.

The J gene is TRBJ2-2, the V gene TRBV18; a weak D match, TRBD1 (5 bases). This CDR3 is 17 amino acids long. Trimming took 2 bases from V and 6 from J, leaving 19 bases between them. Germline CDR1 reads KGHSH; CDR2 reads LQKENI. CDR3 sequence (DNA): TGTGCCAGCTCACCAGGTTTCAGGGCCCGCGATGCCGGGGAGCTGTTTTTT. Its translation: CASSPGFRARDAGELFF.